This passage covers 31 T cell receptor beta chains from one sample sequenced in a study of T cells in narcolepsy. The protocol was immunoSEQ multiplex PCR, while the TCRdb copy is restricted to in-frame clones and leaves out a portion. The table lists about 24,000 clones, more than 80% of them singletons. The source material was CD45RA- memory CD4+ T cells from PBMCs. Source of these receptors: a human donor with narcolepsy.

The chain joins TRBV5-1 to TRBJ2-3, with 9 bases aligning to TRBD2. This CDR3 region has 16 residues. Germline lookup yields CDR1 SGHRS and CDR2 YFSETQ. After removal of 2 bases from V and 3 bases from J, the junction contained 7 bases not matched to a gene. CDR3 nucleotides: TGCGCCAGCAGCTTTCGGCTAGCGGGACCAACAGATACGCAGTATTTT. Its translation: CASSFRLAGPTDTQYF. Drawing the rest from reference TRBV5-1 and TRBJ2-3, the complete variable domain is KAGVTQTPRYLIKTRGQQVTLSCSPISGHRSVSWYQQTPGQGLQFLFEYFSETQRNKGNFPGRFSGRQFSNSRSEMNVSTLELGDSALYLCASSFRLAGPTDTQYFGPGTRLTVL.

CDR3 coding DNA: TGTGCCAGTGCCTTGACAGGGACAGATACGCAGTATTTT. It encodes CASALTGTDTQYF. The chain links TRBV19 to TRBJ2-3; 7 bases line up with TRBD1. Germline CDR1 is LNHDA and CDR2 is SQIVND (reference sequence). This CDR3 contains 13 residues. J gave up 3 bases and V 8 bases, and 5 bases lay outside the gene matches.

The V call is TRBV6-1, the J call TRBJ2-1; TRBD2 is a possible D gene (7 bases). CDR1 and CDR2 (germline): MNHNS, SASEGT. V lost 8 bases to trimming and J lost 7 bases, with 15 bases between them. The CDR3 sequence is 13 residues long. The CDR3 DNA sequence: TGTGCCAGCTTCGAGGGGGGGGGAAATGAGCAGTTCTTC. Amino acids: CASFEGGGNEQFF.

This rearrangement joins TRBV4-2 to TRBJ1-2; 9 nucleotides match TRBD1. Germline V gene data show CDR1 as LGHNA and CDR2 as YNFKEQ. The ends lost 0 bases at V and 2 bases at J; junction bases unmatched: 10. The CDR3 extends over 18 amino acids. CDR3 amino acids: CASSQDLGGTGMNYGYTF. Written as DNA, the CDR3 is TGTGCCAGCAGCCAAGATCTAGGGGGGACAGGGATGAACTATGGCTACACCTTC.

A single count supports this clone. Other DNA variants within this sample encode the same CDR3. The chain combines TRBV5-1 with TRBJ2-3; 7 bases agree with TRBD1. The CDR3 is 14 residues long. The trim removed 4 bases at V and 0 bases at J, leaving 2 bases unmatched. Germline CDR1 reads SGHRS; CDR2 reads YFSETQ. CDR3 in amino acids: CASSRDSSTDTQYF. The CDR3, as DNA: TGCGCCAGCAGCCGGGACAGTAGCACAGATACGCAGTATTTT.

This clone was observed a single time. This rearrangement joins TRBV11-2 to TRBJ1-1; unclear D gene. The germline V gene encodes CDR1 SGHAT and CDR2 FQNNGV. CDR3 length: 14 residues. The V end was cut by 3 bases, the J end by 2 bases, with 10 bases between. Here the CDR3 reads CASSFYRENTEAFF. The CDR3 DNA reads as TGTGCCAGCAGCTTCTACAGAGAAAACACTGAAGCTTTCTTT.

The genes are TRBV28 and TRBJ1-4; 7 nucleotides align to TRBD1. The germline CDR1 and CDR2 sequences are MDHEN and SYDVKM. V shed 8 bases and J 7 bases; nucleotides not matched to a gene: 7. This CDR3 contains 13 residues. CDR3 sequence: CASQGGASEKLFF. The CDR3 DNA follows: TGTGCCAGCCAAGGGGGCGCTTCTGAAAAACTGTTTTTT.

CDR3 protein: CASTSGQGISPLHF. DNA of the CDR3: TGTGCCAGTACCTCGGGACAGGGGATTTCACCCCTCCACTTT. V gene TRBV19 combines with J gene TRBJ1-6; 10 nucleotides match TRBD1. V gave up 7 bases and J gave up 9 bases; unmatched junction bases: 6. Germline V CDR1 and CDR2: LNHDA, SQIVND (reference sequence). The CDR3 is made up of 14 amino acids. The entire variable domain, with the rest obtained from reference TRBV19 and TRBJ1-6, is as follows: DGGITQSPKYLFRKEGQNVTLSCEQNLNHDAMYWYRQDPGQGLRLIYYSQIVNDFQKGDIAEGYSVSREKKESFPLTVTSAQKNPTAFYLCASTSGQGISPLHFGNGTRLTVT.

The chain couples TRBV7-6 to TRBJ2-6, with unresolved D. This CDR3 is 15 amino acids long. Germline assignment: CDR1 SGHVS and CDR2 FNYEAQ. V was trimmed by 4 bases and J by 2 bases, leaving 9 bases between them. This CDR3 reads CASSSVLTGANVLTF. DNA for the CDR3: TGTGCCAGCAGCTCAGTATTAACTGGGGCCAACGTCCTGACTTTC.

The chain recombines TRBV6-4 with TRBJ2-2; the D gene is possibly TRBD1 (6 bases). Germline values: CDR1 MRHNA, CDR2 SNTAGT. V was trimmed by 6 bases and J by 5 bases, leaving 16 bases between them. This CDR3 has 15 residues. The CDR3 reads CASSPGDTKTGELFF. CDR3 coding DNA: TGTGCCAGCAGCCCCGGGGACACAAAAACCGGGGAGCTGTTTTTT.

V gene TRBV7-6 combines with J gene TRBJ2-7; D might be TRBD1 (5 bases). In germline, CDR1 is SGHVS, CDR2 FNYEAQ. Trimming cost V 1 base and J 3 bases, with 13 bases left between them. The CDR3 spans 15 residues. The CDR3: CASSLGQGIVYEQYF. The CDR3 nucleotides are TGTGCCAGCAGCTTAGGTCAGGGTATCGTCTACGAGCAGTACTTC.

The V and J genes are TRBV7-2 and TRBJ2-3; 10 positions agree with TRBD2. The V segment lost 3 bases and the J segment 2 bases; nucleotides outside the gene matches: 5. This CDR3 has 16 amino acids. Germline V lookup: CDR1 SGHTA, CDR2 FQGNSA. The DNA of the CDR3 is TGTGCCAGCAGCTTTCTGGGACTAGCGTTCACAGATACGCAGTATTTT. Translated: CASSFLGLAFTDTQYF.

The DNA of the CDR3 is TGTGCCATCAGTAATACAGGGGGCTCTGGAAACACCATATATTTT. Its translation is CAISNTGGSGNTIYF. The chain is built from TRBV10-3 and TRBJ1-3; TRBD1 matches 8 bases. CDR3 length: 15 amino acids. The trim removed 5 bases at V and 0 bases at J, leaving 3 bases unmatched. CDR1 is ENHRY and CDR2 is SYGVKD in the germline V gene.

The genes are TRBV18 and TRBJ2-1; the match to TRBD1 covers 7 bases. This CDR3 is 15 amino acids long. Germline V gene sequence: CDR1 KGHSH, CDR2 LQKENI. Unmatched junction bases numbered 6, after V lost 1 base and J lost 6 bases. The CDR3 nucleotides read TGTGCCAGCTCACCACGGCCAGGGGACAGCAATGAGCAGTTCTTC. It codes for CASSPRPGDSNEQFF.

V gene TRBV27 combines with J gene TRBJ2-3, with D possibly being TRBD2 (6 bases). This CDR3 has 14 amino acids. CDR1 is MNHEY and CDR2 is SMNVEV in the germline V gene (reference sequence). Trimming removed 2 bases from V and 8 bases from J, with 14 bases in between. The CDR3 loop reads CASSLAGYLGTQYF. The DNA of the CDR3 is TGTGCCAGCAGTTTAGCGGGGTACCTTGGTACGCAGTATTTT.

This clone has only one observation. The chain combines TRBV11-2 with TRBJ2-5, with 9 nucleotides matching TRBD1. The closer fit of TRBJ2-7 to the DNA end suggests the J call may be wrong. Germline CDR1 SGHAT, CDR2 FQNNGV. The CDR3 has 15 amino acids. DNA of the CDR3: TGTGCCAGCAGCTTACGTACCGGGACAGGGAACGAGCAGTACTTC. Protein product: CASSLRTGTGNEQYF.

The chain recombines TRBV20-1 with TRBJ1-2, with D unclear. The germline CDR1 and CDR2 sequences are DFQATT and SNEGSKA (reference sequence). The CDR3 has 11 residues. The CDR3 coding sequence is TGCATTGCAACCGAGAACTATGGCTACACCTTC. It is translated as CIATENYGYTF.

This chain joins TRBV19 and TRBJ1-4; D is perhaps TRBD1 (5 bases). The germline V and J ends were trimmed by 9 bases and 5 bases, with 13 bases remaining between them. Germline assignment: CDR1 LNHDA and CDR2 SQIVND (reference sequence). CDR3 length: 13 residues. The CDR3 nucleotides are TGTGCCAGCAACTGGGGCTCAAATGAAAAACTGTTTTTT. As protein: CASNWGSNEKLFF.

The chain carries TRBV20-1 and TRBJ2-5; the D gene is possibly TRBD1 (7 bases). The J call could be wrong; TRBJ2-7 is a better fit for the DNA end. CDR1 and CDR2 from the germline V gene are DFQATT and SNEGSKA (reference sequence). This CDR3 spans 11 amino acids. The CDR3 here is CSATGGYEQYF. The DNA for the CDR3 is TGCAGTGCTACAGGGGGGTACGAGCAGTACTTC.

V usage is TRBV4-2 and J usage is TRBJ2-3; the D gene is possibly TRBD2 (6 bases). V was clipped by 1 base and J by 2 bases, with 16 bases between them. CDR1 is LGHNA, CDR2 YNFKEQ, per germline. CDR3 length equals 17 residues. In DNA, the CDR3 is TGTGCCAGCAGCCAAGCCCTGACTAGGAGGGACACAGATACGCAGTATTTT. This translates into CASSQALTRRDTDTQYF.

The genes are TRBV4-2 and TRBJ2-2; D gene uncertain. V shed 4 bases and J shed 3 bases, with 3 bases lying between them. This CDR3 has 12 residues. Germline CDR1 and CDR2: LGHNA and YNFKEQ. The CDR3 DNA is TGTGCCAGCAGCCCCGACACCGGGGAGCTGTTTTTT. Translation: CASSPDTGELFF.

This CDR3 is CAWNRQAEQYF. The CDR3 bases are TGTGCCTGGAACCGACAGGCCGAGCAGTACTTC. V and J are TRBV30 and TRBJ2-5; a weak D match, TRBD1 (6 bases). The J call could be wrong; TRBJ2-7 is a better fit for the DNA end. The CDR3 is 11 amino acids. The germline gives CDR1 GTSNPN, CDR2 SVGIG (reference sequence).

The genes are TRBV6-5 and TRBJ1-1; 9 bases fit TRBD1. The CDR3 length is 14 residues. V shed 6 bases and J 7 bases; nucleotides not matched to a gene: 9. Germline assignment: CDR1 MNHEY and CDR2 SVGAGI. Written as DNA, the CDR3 is TGTGCCAGCAGGAACACAGGGGGCGGGGGTGAAGCTTTCTTT. This sequence encodes CASRNTGGGGEAFF.

This chain joins TRBV5-1 and TRBJ2-2, with a possible D match to TRBD1 (6 bases). CDR1 and CDR2 from the germline V gene are SGHRS and YFSETQ. CDR3 size: 16 residues. V gave up 7 bases and J gave up 6 bases, with 22 bases separating them. The chain's CDR3 is CASGLQGQGFAGELFF. The CDR3 DNA is TGCGCCAGCGGTTTACAGGGCCAGGGGTTCGCCGGGGAGCTGTTTTTT.

V is TRBV29-1 and J is TRBJ2-7, with TRBD1 as a possible D gene (6 bases). Trimming took off 7 bases at V and 2 bases at J, with 15 bases between the two ends. CDR3 length equals 13 residues. From germline, CDR1 is SQVTM and CDR2 ANQGSEA. The CDR3 sequence is CSGSTGPAYEQYF. DNA for the CDR3: TGCAGCGGATCCACAGGGCCCGCCTACGAGCAGTACTTC.

Note on this clone: This sample includes further DNA sequences coding for the same CDR3. The chain uses TRBV7-2 and TRBJ2-7; 8 bases are shared with TRBD2. The CDR3 runs 15 residues. The J segment lost 4 bases and the V segment lost 0 bases, leaving 5 bases of the junction unmatched. The V gene's germline CDR1 is SGHTA and CDR2 FQGNSA. The CDR3 DNA reads as TGTGCCAGCAGCTTAGCCAGCGGGAGTGGGTACGAGCAGTACTTC. This encodes CASSLASGSGYEQYF.

This clone was seen a handful of times. The rearrangement joins TRBV21-1 to TRBJ2-7; the table assigns TRBD2, which was not confirmed against the DNA. TRBV21-1 is classified as a pseudogene. This CDR3 region has 16 residues. CDR3 sequence: CASSKLALRGRVEQYF. For the CDR3, the DNA is TGTGCCAGCAGCAAATTGGCGTTACGAGGGCGGGTAGAGCAGTACTTC.

This clone was found a few times. Other DNA sequences within the sample encode an identical CDR3. The rearrangement uses TRBV10-3 and TRBJ2-3, with 8 bases that match TRBD1. CDR1 is ENHRY and CDR2 is SYGVKD in the germline V gene. Losses at the gene ends were 6 bases for V and 2 bases for J; bases not matched to a gene: 4. This CDR3 has 14 amino acids. CDR3 nucleotides: TGTGCCATCAGCCCGGGACAGGACACAGATACGCAGTATTTT. Translation gives CAISPGQDTDTQYF.

This clone appeared a single time. The chain couples TRBV5-4 to TRBJ2-7, with 8 bases lining up with TRBD1. V was clipped by 0 bases and J by 0 bases; unmatched bases: 8. The germline gives CDR1 SGHNT, CDR2 YYREEE (reference sequence). The CDR3 extends over 17 amino acids. The CDR3: CASSLGPTGGSSYEQYF. The CDR3 DNA sequence: TGTGCCAGCAGCTTGGGGCCTACAGGGGGAAGCTCCTACGAGCAGTACTTC.

This clone has more than one count but fewer than ten. This sequence joins TRBV20-1 and TRBJ1-2; no clear D. The CDR3 spans 11 residues. The germline V gene has CDR1 DFQATT and CDR2 SNEGSKA (reference sequence). The V gene lost 7 bases and the J gene lost 6 bases, with 12 bases spanning the gap. The CDR3, as DNA: TGCAGTGGGGATATCGGGAATGGCTACACCTTC. Residues: CSGDIGNGYTF.

On this clone itself: Within the sample, other DNA sequences also encode this same CDR3. The CDR3 DNA reads TGCGCCAGCAGCCAAGAGAGCCCTAGAGCAGTATACACCGGGGAGCTGTTTTTT. It yields the protein CASSQESPRAVYTGELFF. The chain joins TRBV4-1 to TRBJ2-2; D is unclear. V dropped 0 bases and J dropped 3 bases, with 17 bases sitting between them. The CDR3 is 18 amino acids. Germline-derived CDR1 and CDR2 are MGHRA and YSYEKL.